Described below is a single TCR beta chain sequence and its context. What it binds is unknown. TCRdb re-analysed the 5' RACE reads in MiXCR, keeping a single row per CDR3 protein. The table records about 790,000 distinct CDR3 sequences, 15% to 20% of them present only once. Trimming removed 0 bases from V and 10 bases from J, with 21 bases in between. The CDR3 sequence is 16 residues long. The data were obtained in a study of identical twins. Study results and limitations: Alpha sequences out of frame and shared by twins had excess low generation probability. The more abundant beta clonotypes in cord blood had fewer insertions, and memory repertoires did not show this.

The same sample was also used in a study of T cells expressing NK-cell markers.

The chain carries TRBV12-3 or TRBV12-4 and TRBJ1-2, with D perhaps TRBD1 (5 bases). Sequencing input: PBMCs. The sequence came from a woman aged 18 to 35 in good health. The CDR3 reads CASSLARRGRRGDYTF. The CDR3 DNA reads TGTGCCAGCAGTTTAGCGCGTCGGGGGAGGAGGGGCGACTACACCTTC.